Given below is one TCR beta chain in context. Its antigen is still unknown. One end of the junction varies from germline; a read error may be responsible. This specimen belongs to a study of CD8+CD57+ T cells in acquired aplastic anemia. For the study at large: Sorted CD4+ and CD8+ cells yielded DNA averaging around 3.2 ug. General study results and limits: The study identified under 30 CD8+ CDR3 sequences shared by patients and controls.

CDR1 and CDR2 from the germline V gene are SGDLS and YYNGEE. This CDR3 contains 15 residues. The sequenced patients had an expansion of CD8+CD57+ cells seen by flow cytometry. Both TCR beta VDJ combination and CDR3 sequence profiling were carried out. Genomic DNA was the template for this profiling. TCRdb reanalysed the reads using MiXCR and keeps one entry per CDR3 protein. The sample has more than 250,000 distinct CDR3 sequences; around 82% are singletons. Sequences were obtained from sorted CD4+, CD8+, or CD8+CD57+ T cells (not recorded which) from PBMCs. V is TRBV9 and J is TRBJ1-2; 8 bases align to TRBD1. The TCR comes from a human donor with aplastic anemia. The CDR3 bases are TGTGCCAGCGGCGTGGCAGGGGGCGCCCACTACTTCTACACCTTC. Its translation: CASGVAGGAHYFYTF.